The next 10 T cell receptor beta chains were all read from a single sample in a study of blood T cell repertoires in COVID-19. Measured with immunoSEQ multiplex PCR; TCRdb has only the in-frame clones, and not every one. The table has approximately 180,000 clones, roughly 91% seen once. Sequencing input: peripheral blood. Receptors were obtained from a human donor in a cohort sampled during active COVID-19.

The chain uses TRBV18 and TRBJ1-1; D ambiguous. The CDR3 has 14 amino acids. V shed 4 bases and J shed 3 bases, with 12 bases lying between them. The V gene's germline CDR1 is KGHSH and CDR2 LQKENI. CDR3 coding DNA: TGTGCCAGCTCACGCCTACAAGAGGACACTGAAGCTTTCTTT. Its translation is CASSRLQEDTEAFF.

Written as DNA, the CDR3 is TGCAGTGCTGGCTCAGGGCACGAGCAGTACTTC. Protein sequence: CSAGSGHEQYF. This chain joins TRBV20-1 and TRBJ2-7, with D perhaps matching TRBD1 (5 bases). Trimming left V 5 bases short and J 5 bases short, with 10 bases between. From germline, CDR1 is DFQATT and CDR2 SNEGSKA (reference sequence). There are 11 residues in the CDR3.

J is TRBJ1-4 and V is TRBV4-3, with 10 bases aligning to TRBD1. With 3 bases clipped from V and 8 bases from J, the junction kept 6 bases outside the gene matches. This CDR3 spans 15 amino acids. From germline, CDR1 is LGHNA and CDR2 YSLEER. The CDR3 DNA is TGCGCCAGCAGCCAGACGACAGGGGGCAGCGAAAAACTGTTTTTT. Its protein product is CASSQTTGGSEKLFF.

The chain combines TRBV15 with TRBJ2-7; TRBD1 agrees at 9 bases. Germline loops: CDR1 LNHNV, CDR2 YYDKDF (reference sequence). Trimming at V came to 3 bases and at J to 2 bases, leaving 8 bases not matched to a gene. The CDR3 is 16 residues long. CDR3 residues: CATSRAPGQGAYEQYF. DNA of the CDR3: TGTGCCACCAGCAGGGCACCGGGACAGGGTGCCTACGAGCAGTACTTC.

This chain uses TRBV11-2 with TRBJ1-6; D may be TRBD1 (6 bases). V lost 1 base and J lost 8, with 12 bases in between. CDR1 and CDR2 (germline): SGHAT, FQNNGV. CDR3 length equals 15 residues. The CDR3 DNA follows: TGTGCCAGCAGCTTAGTACCCAGGGGTTATTCACCCCTCCACTTT. This encodes CASSLVPRGYSPLHF.

V gene TRBV19 combines with J gene TRBJ1-5; 7 bases agree with TRBD1. CDR1 is LNHDA, CDR2 SQIVND, per germline (reference sequence). This CDR3 region has 17 residues. Trimming removed 0 bases from V and 4 bases from J; junction bases left unmatched: 9. CDR3 region: CASSIDVSRGQNQPQHF. The CDR3 region has the DNA TGTGCCAGTAGTATAGATGTCTCGAGGGGACAGAATCAGCCCCAGCATTTT.

This clone was seen once. The rearrangement joins TRBV29-1 to TRBJ2-1; no clear D gene. CDR3 length: 17 residues. CDR1 and CDR2 (germline): SQVTM, ANQGSEA. The ends were cut back, 4 bases at V and 0 bases at J, with 19 bases in the middle. CDR3: CSVGSDSFLSSYNEQFF. The CDR3 coding sequence is TGCAGCGTTGGATCCGACTCCTTCTTAAGCTCCTACAATGAGCAGTTCTTC.

V usage is TRBV4-1 and J usage is TRBJ1-5; tentatively, D is TRBD1 (6 bases). The V and J ends lost 0 bases and 6 bases respectively, with 15 bases between them. CDR1 and CDR2 from the germline V gene are MGHRA and YSYEKL. CDR3 length equals 16 residues. The CDR3 here is CASSQEGRTGTQPQHF. In DNA form, the CDR3 reads TGCGCCAGCAGCCAAGAAGGTAGAACAGGGACTCAGCCCCAGCATTTT.

The gene calls are TRBV7-8 and TRBJ2-7; 16 bases match TRBD2. Trimming at V came to 3 bases and at J to 7 bases, leaving 6 bases not matched to a gene. In germline, CDR1 is SGHVS, CDR2 FQNEAQ. The CDR3 length is 16 residues. The CDR3 reads CASSFGTSGRAGEQYF. The CDR3 DNA reads TGTGCCAGCAGCTTCGGGACTAGCGGGAGGGCAGGAGAGCAGTACTTC.

Ten or more counts support this clone. Other DNA sequences in the same sample also yield this CDR3. V and J are TRBV5-6 and TRBJ1-2; 7 bases are shared with TRBD1. This CDR3 contains 13 residues. Germline V gives CDR1 SGHDT, CDR2 YYEEEE. The ends lost 1 base at V and 6 bases at J; junction bases unmatched: 3. CDR3 nucleotide sequence: TGTGCCAGCAGCTTGCGACAGGGAGATGGCTACACCTTC. Translation: CASSLRQGDGYTF.